Listed below are T cell receptor beta chains from one sample, sequenced in a study of T cell responses to AZD1222 COVID-19 vaccine. Sequencing used immunoSEQ multiplex PCR; TCRdb keeps in-frame clones, though not all of them. The repertoire has fewer than 200,000 clones, 85% to 95% of them found once; the top ten carry less than 11%. Sequencing was performed on peripheral blood, taken on day 0 of AZD1222 vaccination. The receptors derive from an adult in good health. Each CDR3 is given with its conserved first and last residue.

v_gene | CDR3aa
TRBV27 | CASRHENANTGELFF
TRBV18 | CASFQFFTGTGQPNTGELFF
TRBV7-2 | CASSLGGQGASGYTF
TRBV28 | CASSLVGGTETQYF
TRBV28 | CASSLPAGRDLGPKNIQYF
TRBV2 | CASTSDSHSNQPQHF
TRBV9 | CASSNRQGETSTFGGMFTDTQYF
TRBV9 | CASSVRISADEQFF
TRBV5-4 | CASSVGHSYGYTF
TRBV27 | CASSLYGQGRTPQHF
TRBV11-2 | CASRSGQGQNTGELFF
TRBV7-2 | CASSRDSNYGYTF
TRBV5-1 | CASSTGNADTQYF
TRBV27 | CASTSTGGPREQYF
TRBV27 | CASGRPGQGSEKLFF
TRBV5-8 | CASSSNRGLYGYTF
TRBV19 | CASSISDSGNTIYF
TRBV4-1 | CASSQEGSYTF